These 20 T cell receptor beta chains came from one sample sequenced in a study of Ad26.COV2.S vaccination and SARS-CoV-2 variants. Clones were sequenced by immunoSEQ multiplex PCR, and TCRdb holds only the in-frame ones, with some missing. The data show fewer than 500,000 clones, roughly 91% seen once. As for treatment: 15 to 20 received Ad26.COV2.S at low or high dose, single or two shots; roughly five received placebo; per-sample allocation not given. Vaccine and placebo recipients were sampled on day 63 after the first injection. Specimen: peripheral blood, collected in a trial of Ad26.COV2.S vaccine versus placebo. Receptors originate from a person between 18 and 65 years old who received the Ad26.COV2.S COVID-19 vaccine or a placebo.

The V gene is TRBV4-2, the J gene TRBJ1-6, with 7 bases aligning to TRBD1. The CDR3 spans 16 residues. The J segment lost 8 bases and the V segment lost 1 base, leaving 8 bases of the junction unmatched. CDR1 is LGHNA and CDR2 is YNFKEQ in the germline V gene. The CDR3 region is CASSQGQGNSDSPLHF. CDR3 DNA sequence: TGTGCCAGCAGCCAAGGACAGGGAAACTCGGATTCACCCCTCCACTTT.

The chain links TRBV5-1 to TRBJ2-5; D could derive from TRBD1 or TRBD2 (5 bases each). CDR1 is SGHRS and CDR2 is YFSETQ in the germline V gene. The V end was cut by 4 bases, the J end by 5 bases, with 18 bases between. CDR3 length equals 15 residues. The CDR3 coding sequence is TGCGCCAGCAGCGCCCCAAGGGGACCAGGGGAGACCCAGTACTTC. Its protein product is CASSAPRGPGETQYF.

The gene calls are TRBV18 and TRBJ1-1; D ambiguous. Trimming stripped 6 bases from V and 2 bases from J, with 13 bases between. The CDR3 totals 14 residues. Germline V CDR1 and CDR2: KGHSH, LQKENI. The CDR3 DNA follows: TGTGCCAGCTCGCCCATCCGAAGTAACACTGAAGCTTTCTTT. It encodes CASSPIRSNTEAFF.

CDR3 amino acids: CSASAPGAETQYF. The CDR3 DNA is TGCAGTGCTAGTGCCCCGGGGGCAGAGACCCAGTACTTC. The chain joins TRBV20-1 to TRBJ2-5; D might be TRBD1 or TRBD2, each matching 6 bases. V lost 3 bases and J lost 4, with 12 bases in between. CDR1 is DFQATT, CDR2 SNEGSKA, per germline (reference sequence). The CDR3 sequence is 13 residues long.

This chain uses TRBV13 with TRBJ2-5, with D tentatively TRBD1 (6 bases). V lost 1 base and J 2 bases, leaving 14 bases between the germline ends. In germline, CDR1 is PRHDT, CDR2 FYEKMQ (reference sequence). The CDR3 consists of 16 residues. This chain's CDR3 is CASSLAYRVRQETQYF. The CDR3 coding sequence is TGTGCCAGCAGCTTAGCCTACAGGGTGAGGCAAGAGACCCAGTACTTC.

V and J are TRBV27 and TRBJ2-1; a possible D gene is TRBD1 (6 bases). CDR1 is MNHEY, CDR2 SMNVEV, per germline (reference sequence). V was trimmed by 3 bases and J by 4 bases, leaving 10 bases between them. This CDR3 comprises 14 residues. The CDR3 DNA follows: TGTGCCAGCAGTTTGGGGGCGCCTTACAATGAGCAGTTCTTC. Amino acid sequence: CASSLGAPYNEQFF.

The V gene is TRBV27, the J gene TRBJ2-1, with D possibly matching TRBD2 (5 bases). Trimming shortened V by 0 bases and J by 5 bases, and 11 bases separated the two germline ends. Germline V gene data show CDR1 as MNHEY and CDR2 as SMNVEV (reference sequence). CDR3 length: 15 residues. This CDR3 reads CASSLSISVNNEQFF. CDR3 nucleotide sequence: TGTGCCAGCAGTTTATCGATTAGCGTAAACAATGAGCAGTTCTTC.

The CDR3 is CASSSGTSGYRQETQYF. The CDR3, as DNA: TGTGCCAGCAGCTCGGGGACTAGCGGTTATCGACAAGAGACCCAGTACTTC. This chain uses TRBV11-3 with TRBJ2-5; 11 nucleotides align to TRBD2. Germline assignment: CDR1 SGHNT and CDR2 YENEEA. The CDR3 has 17 residues. Germline trimming cut 4 bases from V and 2 bases from J; bases unmatched to any gene: 9.

This clone showed up just a few times. V and J are TRBV7-9 and TRBJ1-1; TRBD1 agrees at 7 bases. V shed 5 bases, J shed 6 bases, and the junction held 3 bases outside the gene matches. The CDR3 spans 12 residues. CDR1 is SEHNR, CDR2 FQNEAQ, per germline (reference sequence). CDR3: CASSLDRAEAFF. For the CDR3, the DNA is TGTGCCAGCAGCCTAGACAGGGCTGAAGCTTTCTTT.

This chain uses TRBV3-1 (or the pseudogene TRBV3-2) with TRBJ2-5; 7 nucleotides line up with TRBD2. Germline values: CDR1 LGHDT, CDR2 YNNKEL (reference sequence). The CDR3 sequence is 12 residues long. V lost 0 bases to trimming and J lost 9 bases; unmatched junction nucleotides: 1. Here the CDR3 reads CASSQEGRAQYF. The CDR3 coding sequence is TGTGCCAGCAGCCAAGAGGGGAGGGCCCAGTACTTC.

The chain employs TRBV3-1 (or the pseudogene TRBV3-2) and TRBJ2-5; the D gene could be TRBD1 or TRBD2 (5 bases each). This CDR3 has 18 amino acids. Trimming stripped 1 base from V and 2 bases from J, with 20 bases between. Germline V CDR1 and CDR2: LGHDT, YNNKEL (reference sequence). This CDR3 reads CASSQAVGALSQQETQYF. For the CDR3, the DNA is TGTGCCAGCAGCCAAGCAGTCGGGGCCTTAAGTCAACAAGAGACCCAGTACTTC.

Concerning this clone: The DNA is omitted, as the CDR3 cannot be located on it reliably, and the CDR3 follows TCRdb's listing. The rearrangement joins TRBV3-1 (or the pseudogene TRBV3-2) to TRBJ2-7. The CDR3 is 14 amino acids in total, end residues counted. Per the germline V gene, CDR1 is LGHDT and CDR2 is YNNKEL (reference sequence). The CDR3 here is CASSQVGKGASKYF.

This clone was detected only once. The rearrangement links TRBV6-4 to TRBJ1-4; D is perhaps TRBD1 (5 bases). The CDR3 loop spans 16 amino acids. V was clipped by 5 bases and J by 3 bases, with 16 bases between them. CDR1 is MRHNA, CDR2 SNTAGT, per germline. CDR3 bases: TGTGCCAGCAGTCCAATTCAGGGTTTGGCTAATGAAAAACTGTTTTTT. Encoded protein: CASSPIQGLANEKLFF.

V usage is TRBV4-3 and J usage is TRBJ2-3; D is perhaps TRBD2 (6 bases). Trimming stripped 2 bases from V and 4 bases from J, with 16 bases between. Germline V gene lookup returns CDR1 LGHNA and CDR2 YSLEER. This CDR3 has 16 residues. CDR3 loop: CASSQNGNSGADTQYF. DNA for the CDR3: TGCGCCAGCAGCCAAAACGGTAATAGCGGAGCAGATACGCAGTATTTT.

The V and J genes are TRBV5-1 and TRBJ1-2, with TRBD1 matching over 7 bases. Germline values: CDR1 SGHRS, CDR2 YFSETQ. The CDR3 is 13 amino acids. The V segment lost 4 bases and the J segment 4 bases; nucleotides outside the gene matches: 4. Written as DNA, the CDR3 is TGCGCCAGCAGCGGAGGACAGGTCTATGGCTACACCTTC. This codes for CASSGGQVYGYTF.

The chain carries TRBV7-2 and TRBJ2-5, with D perhaps matching TRBD1 or TRBD2 (6 bases each). This CDR3 comprises 12 residues. CDR1 and CDR2 (germline): SGHTA, FQGNSA. Trimming pared 5 bases from V and 5 bases from J, leaving 9 bases between. CDR3 nucleotides: TGTGCCAGCAGCCCGGGGGCCGAGACCCAGTACTTC. Its translation: CASSPGAETQYF.

The sample holds a few counts of this clone. V and J are TRBV7-9 and TRBJ2-2; TRBD1 aligns across 7 bases. V shed 3 bases, J shed 5 bases, and the junction held 12 bases outside the gene matches. The CDR3 has 17 residues. From germline, CDR1 is SEHNR and CDR2 FQNEAQ (reference sequence). This chain's CDR3 is CASSFPQGGAWTGELFF. Here the CDR3 DNA reads TGTGCCAGCAGCTTCCCTCAAGGGGGCGCATGGACCGGGGAGCTGTTTTTT.

This clone appeared once. The genes are TRBV2 and TRBJ2-7; no firm D call. This CDR3 spans 13 amino acids. The germline V gene encodes CDR1 SNHLY and CDR2 FYNNEI. Trimming pared 6 bases from V and 3 bases from J, leaving 12 bases between. The CDR3 nucleotides are TGTGCCAGCAGCCAGACTTTCGGCTACGAGCAGTACTTC. This gives the protein CASSQTFGYEQYF.

This clone was counted once. The chain uses TRBV27 and TRBJ2-2; the match to TRBD1 covers 11 bases. The CDR3 sequence is 16 residues long. After removal of 5 bases from V and 2 bases from J, the junction contained 4 bases not matched to a gene. The germline gives CDR1 MNHEY, CDR2 SMNVEV (reference sequence). CDR3 residues: CASSRRTGGNTGELFF. Written as DNA, the CDR3 is TGTGCCAGCAGTCGAAGGACAGGGGGCAACACCGGGGAGCTGTTTTTT.

This chain links TRBV27 with TRBJ2-1, with 7 bases matching TRBD1. Germline loops: CDR1 MNHEY, CDR2 SMNVEV (reference sequence). The CDR3 has 15 amino acids. Trimming at V came to 5 bases and at J to 9 bases, leaving 13 bases not matched to a gene. CDR3 coding DNA: TGTGCCAGCAGTCCCAGGGGGATCCTAACGGGTGAGCAGTTCTTC. It translates to CASSPRGILTGEQFF.